Listed below are T cell receptor beta chains from one sample, sequenced in a study of T cells in Graves' hyperthyroidism and ophthalmopathy. MiXCR, applied by TCRdb to the multiplex PCR reads, yields one record per CDR3 protein. The repertoire holds about 480,000 distinct CDR3 sequences, 22% seen once, with 45% to 55% in the top ten. The sample taken for sequencing was blood. The source is a woman in her seventies with Graves' ophthalmopathy. CDR3s include the opening cysteine and the closing phenylalanine or tryptophan. Fields, in order: J gene, D gene, clone size, V gene, CDR3 DNA, CDR3 protein. The D gene is left open where the match is weak. The size field is filled for only some rows; it gives once, few, many or a size class.

TRBJ2-1 NA many TRBV28 TGTGCCAGTAGAACGGGGATGGGGGAGCAGTTCTTC CASRTGMGEQFF
TRBJ2-3 NA few TRBV10-3 TGTGCCATCAGTCCAGGGCGCGGGAGCACAGATACGCAGTATTTT CAISPGRGSTDTQYF
TRBJ2-2 NA NA TRBV12-3/TRBV12-4 TGTGCCAGCCGGGAAAGTCCAGGGGAGCTGTTTTTT CASRESPGELFF
TRBJ2-1 NA NA TRBV12-5 TGTGCTAGTGGTTTGGGTTTAACTACCTACAATGAGCAGTTCTTC CASGLGLTTYNEQFF
TRBJ2-7 NA many TRBV12-3/TRBV12-4 TGTGCCAGCAAAGTAGGGGGAGGCAACGAGCAGTACTTC CASKVGGGNEQYF
TRBJ1-5 TRBD1 few TRBV10-3 TGTGCCATCAGTGAGTCGGGCTGGACAGGGGGCAATCAGCCCCAGCATTTT CAISESGWTGGNQPQHF
TRBJ2-3 NA few TRBV12-3/TRBV12-4 TGTGCCAGCAGTTTAGGACAGACAAAAAATACGCAGTATTTT CASSLGQTKNTQYF
TRBJ2-5 TRBD1 few TRBV20-1 TGCAGTGCTAGGGGGACAGGGGGCGTAGAGACCCAGTACTTC CSARGTGGVETQYF
TRBJ2-3 TRBD2 NA TRBV7-6 TGTGCCAGCAGTATAGCGGGAGGTACCTGGACAGATACGCAGTATTTT CASSIAGGTWTDTQYF
TRBJ1-3 TRBD1 NA TRBV28 TGTGCCAGCAGGGAGGGACAGGCCGTTGGAAACACCATATATTTT CASREGQAVGNTIYF
TRBJ1-4 NA NA TRBV12-3/TRBV12-4 TGTGCCAGCAGTTTAGGCAGGGTGAACGAAAAACTGTTTTTT CASSLGRVNEKLFF
TRBJ2-5 NA many TRBV6-1 TGTGCCAGCAGTGAGCAGGGGTTTAGGGAGACCCAGTACTTC CASSEQGFRETQYF
TRBJ1-6 NA many TRBV6-1 TGTGCCAGCAGTGACGGGCCTTCCGGGGGTTCACCCCTCCACTTT CASSDGPSGGSPLHF
TRBJ1-1 TRBD1 many TRBV3-1 TGTGCCAGCAGCCATGTTGACAGGGGAAACACTGAAGCTTTCTTT CASSHVDRGNTEAFF
TRBJ2-7 NA few TRBV20-1 TGCAGTGCTAGAACCACCGTGGCTATTGGACGCTACGAGCAGTACTTC CSARTTVAIGRYEQYF
TRBJ1-1 TRBD1 many TRBV10-1 TGCGCCACCGGGACAGGGGGCCTGAACACTGAAGCTTTCTTT CATGTGGLNTEAFF
TRBJ2-5 TRBD2 few TRBV27 TGTGCCAGCAGTTTATGGGGGGGGAGGGAGACCCAGTACTTC CASSLWGGRETQYF
TRBJ1-1 NA once TRBV7-9 TGTGCCAGCAGCAGTACCTTTGGCACGCGGGAAGCTTTCTTT CASSSTFGTREAFF
TRBJ2-5 NA few TRBV19 TGTGCCAGTAGTACTGGACATCAAGAGACCCAGTACTTC CASSTGHQETQYF
TRBJ1-1 NA few TRBV11-3 TGTGCCAGCAGCTTAGACCGGGGCGGTGGAGCTTTCTTT CASSLDRGGGAFF
TRBJ2-5 TRBD2 NA TRBV12-3/TRBV12-4 TGTGCCAGCAGTTTAGCGATAGGACTAGCGGGAGGGTCACAAGAGACCCAGTACTTC CASSLAIGLAGGSQETQYF
TRBJ2-5 NA few TRBV12-3/TRBV12-4 TGTGCCAGCAGTTTAACGGTAGGCCAAGAGACCCAGTACTTC CASSLTVGQETQYF
TRBJ2-5 TRBD2 NA TRBV7-3 TGTGCCAGCAGCTTAGTGCGCAGCGGGAGTAAGAAAAGAAGTGAGACCCAGTACTTC CASSLVRSGSKKRSETQYF
TRBJ2-7 TRBD1 many TRBV30 TGTGCCTGGAGCGTAGACAGGGGTGCCCCTTACGAGCAGTACTTC CAWSVDRGAPYEQYF
TRBJ1-2 NA NA TRBV7-9 TGTGCCAGCAGCTACGGGGGGGGCGTTGGCTACACCTTC CASSYGGGVGYTF
TRBJ2-1 NA few TRBV5-6 TGTGCCAGCAGCTCGCCGGGCCTCCGAGGTGAGCAGTTCTTC CASSSPGLRGEQFF
TRBJ1-5 TRBD1 few TRBV6-1 TGTGCCAGCAGCCTGAGACAGGGGGCAGGGAATCAGCCCCAGCATTTT CASSLRQGAGNQPQHF
TRBJ1-1 TRBD1 NA TRBV18 TGTGCCAGCTCACTCCCGCAGGGGGCGGGGGCTTTCTTT CASSLPQGAGAFF
TRBJ2-7 TRBD2 NA TRBV2 TGTGCCAGCAGCGCAAATGGACTAGCGGGAGGCGAGCAGTACTTC CASSANGLAGGEQYF
TRBJ1-1 NA NA TRBV28 TGTGCCAGCAGTTTCGGCCCCGGGGGGTTGAGCACTGAAGCTTTCTTT CASSFGPGGLSTEAFF
TRBJ2-5 NA NA TRBV5-5 TGTGCCAGCAGCTCCCCCGTAGGAGCTCAAGAGACCCAGTACTTC CASSSPVGAQETQYF
TRBJ2-1 TRBD2 NA TRBV24-1 TGTGCCACCAGTGTTAGCGGGCTCTCCTACAATGAGCAGTTCTTC CATSVSGLSYNEQFF
TRBJ2-7 NA few TRBV27 TGTGCCAGCAGGGGATGGGGGACCCTCCGGGGGGAGCAGTACTTC CASRGWGTLRGEQYF
TRBJ2-1 NA NA TRBV6-1 TGTGCCAGCAGTAAGATGGTCTTACTGGGAAATGAGCAGTTCTTC CASSKMVLLGNEQFF
TRBJ1-5 NA many TRBV7-2 TGTGCCAGCAGCCCTAATCAGCCCCAGCATTTT CASSPNQPQHF
TRBJ2-7 TRBD2 NA TRBV12-3/TRBV12-4 TGTGCCAGCACTATTAGCGGGAGCTCCTACGAGCAGTACTTC CASTISGSSYEQYF
TRBJ2-3 TRBD2 many TRBV7-2 TGTGCCAGCAGCCTCCGGGGACTAGCGGGAGCCCAGTCTAGCACAGATACGCAGTATTTT CASSLRGLAGAQSSTDTQYF
TRBJ2-1 TRBD2 once TRBV2 TGTGCCAGCTGCCCAAGCGGGAGTACCGAGCAGTTCTTC CASCPSGSTEQFF
TRBJ1-1 TRBD1 many TRBV3-1 TGTGCCAGCAGCCAAGCGGGACAGACCAACACTGAAGCTTTCTTT CASSQAGQTNTEAFF
TRBJ1-1 NA NA TRBV10-3 TGTGCCATCAGTTCTGGGACGGGGAACACTGAAGCTTTCTTT CAISSGTGNTEAFF
TRBJ1-2 NA NA TRBV7-8 TGTGCCAGCAGCTTAGTTGCGGAACAGAATGGCTACACCTTC CASSLVAEQNGYTF
TRBJ2-2 TRBD2 NA TRBV5-4 TGTGCCAGCAGCTCCGGGACTAGCGGGAACAGGGAGCTGTTTTTT CASSSGTSGNRELFF
TRBJ2-1 TRBD2 few TRBV9 TGTGCCAGCAGCGCGACTAGCGAGTCCTACAATGAGCAGTTCTTC CASSATSESYNEQFF
TRBJ1-6 TRBD1 NA TRBV30 TGTGCCTGGAGAGCGACAGGGGGTTCACCCCTCCACTTT CAWRATGGSPLHF
TRBJ2-3 NA many TRBV19 TGTGCCAGTAGGATAAGCGGGGATACGCAGTATTTT CASRISGDTQYF